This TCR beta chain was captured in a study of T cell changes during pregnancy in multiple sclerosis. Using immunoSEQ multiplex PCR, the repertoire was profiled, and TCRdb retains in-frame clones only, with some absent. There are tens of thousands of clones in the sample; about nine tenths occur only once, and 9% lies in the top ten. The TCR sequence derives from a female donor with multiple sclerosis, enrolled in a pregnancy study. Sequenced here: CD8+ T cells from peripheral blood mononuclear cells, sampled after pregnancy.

CDR3 DNA sequence: TGTGCCTGGAGAACAGGACAGGCCTTCGGCTACACCTTC. It is translated as CAWRTGQAFGYTF. This chain connects TRBV30 to TRBJ1-2; TRBD1 agrees at 7 bases. With V trimmed by 3 bases and J by 8 bases, 9 bases remained unmatched. The CDR3 loop spans 13 amino acids. CDR1 is GTSNPN and CDR2 is SVGIG in the germline V gene (reference sequence).